These 21 T cell receptor beta chains originate from one sample sequenced in a study of cytomegalovirus exposure and HLA in healthy donors. The study ran its PCR with 60 Vbeta and 13 Jbeta primers. Sequenced by immunoSEQ multiplex PCR; TCRdb stores in-frame clones only, minus some. The profile shows roughly 200,000 clones, roughly 75% of them singletons. The material sequenced was PBMCs. These TCRs come from a man aged 35-49 years in good health and CMV-seronegative.

V is TRBV15 and J is TRBJ2-7; TRBD1 matches at 10 bases. Trimming took 7 bases from V and 4 from J; bases not matched to a gene: 10. This CDR3 contains 15 residues. Germline V CDR1 and CDR2: LNHNV, YYDKDF (reference sequence). The CDR3 spells CATKRATGGEYEQYF. The CDR3 DNA follows: TGTGCCACCAAGAGAGCGACAGGGGGCGAATACGAGCAGTACTTC. The whole variable domain, remainder taken from reference TRBV15 and TRBJ2-7, is DAMVIQNPRYQVTQFGKPVTLSCSQTLNHNVMYWYQQKSSQAPKLLFHYYDKDFNNEADTPDNFQSRRPNTSFCFLDIRSPGLGDTAMYLCATKRATGGEYEQYFGPGTRLTVT.

This clone was observed a few times. The identical CDR3 is also encoded by other nucleotide sequences in the sample. V gene TRBV29-1 combines with J gene TRBJ1-5; 9 bases agree with TRBD1. J was trimmed by 4 bases and V by 4 bases; bases with no gene match: 2. The CDR3 is made up of 13 amino acids. Germline V lookup: CDR1 SQVTM, CDR2 ANQGSEA. Here the CDR3 DNA reads TGCAGCGTTGGAGGACAGGGGAATCAGCCCCAGCATTTT. Protein sequence: CSVGGQGNQPQHF.

The chain links TRBV29-1 to TRBJ2-3; maybe TRBD1 (6 bases). Trimming took 6 bases from V and 2 from J, leaving 21 bases between them. This CDR3 comprises 16 residues. Germline V CDR1 and CDR2: SQVTM, ANQGSEA. CDR3: CSVRSRDTRYTDTQYF. CDR3 in DNA: TGCAGCGTAAGGAGCCGGGACACCCGATACACAGATACGCAGTATTTT.

This clone was seen only once. The chain is built from TRBV7-2 and TRBJ2-7; D possibly corresponds to TRBD2 (6 bases). The V end lost 5 bases, the J end lost 3 bases, and 17 bases lay between the germline ends. This CDR3 region has 15 residues. Germline V gene data show CDR1 as SGHTA and CDR2 as FQGNSA. CDR3 loop: CASSPTGTSIYEQYF. The CDR3, as DNA: TGTGCCAGCAGCCCAACCGGGACTTCCATCTACGAGCAGTACTTC.

V is TRBV18 and J is TRBJ2-7; 8 nucleotides agree with TRBD2. J was trimmed by 0 bases and V by 3 bases; bases with no gene match: 7. The CDR3 loop spans 16 amino acids. CDR1 is KGHSH and CDR2 is LQKENI in the germline V gene. The CDR3 sequence: CASSPGVSGSSYEQYF. The CDR3 coding sequence is TGTGCCAGCTCACCCGGAGTCAGCGGGAGCTCCTACGAGCAGTACTTC. Full variable domain (outside the CDR3, taken from reference TRBV18 and TRBJ2-7): NAGVMQNPRHLVRRRGQEARLRCSPMKGHSHVYWYRQLPEEGLKFMVYLQKENIIDESGMPKERFSAEFPKEGPSILRIQQVVRGDSAAYFCASSPGVSGSSYEQYFGPGTRLTVT.

The chain uses TRBV7-3 and TRBJ1-2; 9 nucleotides agree with TRBD1. After removal of 5 bases from V and 9 bases from J, the junction contained 10 bases not matched to a gene. This CDR3 has 14 residues. The V gene's germline CDR1 is SGHTA and CDR2 FQGTGA. The CDR3 sequence: CASSPGTGRFRYTF. The CDR3 DNA sequence: TGTGCCAGCAGCCCCGGGACAGGGAGGTTTCGCTACACCTTC.

This clone was counted once. The CDR3 protein is CASSLGQGPPTDTQYF. Here the CDR3 DNA reads TGTGCCAGCAGCTTAGGACAGGGGCCCCCCACAGATACGCAGTATTTT. V usage is TRBV7-2 and J usage is TRBJ2-3, with 8 bases that match TRBD1. Germline assignment: CDR1 SGHTA and CDR2 FQGNSA. Germline trimming cut 1 base from V and 2 bases from J; bases unmatched to any gene: 5. The CDR3 sequence is 16 residues long.

The chain recombines TRBV6-5 with TRBJ2-1; 8 nucleotides match TRBD1. V was pared by 0 bases and J by 7 bases, with 8 bases of the junction left unmatched. Germline values: CDR1 MNHEY, CDR2 SVGAGI. The CDR3 has 16 amino acids. The CDR3 here is CASSYSVQGAVNEQFF. In DNA, the CDR3 is TGTGCCAGCAGTTACTCGGTCCAGGGGGCTGTGAATGAGCAGTTCTTC.

The chain is built from TRBV7-2 and TRBJ2-5; possible D gene TRBD2, 6 bases. The J call is uncertain, as TRBJ2-7 better fits the DNA end. There are 15 residues in the CDR3. Germline V gene sequence: CDR1 SGHTA, CDR2 FQGNSA. The CDR3 here is CASSFQTGVSYEQYF. Here the CDR3 DNA reads TGTGCCAGCAGCTTTCAAACGGGAGTATCCTACGAGCAGTACTTC.

V gene TRBV5-5 combines with J gene TRBJ2-7; D is ambiguous. Germline V gene lookup returns CDR1 SGHKS and CDR2 YYEKEE (reference sequence). Trimming left V 3 bases short and J 0 bases short, with 7 bases between. The CDR3 length is 13 residues. The CDR3 region has the DNA TGTGCCAGCAGCTCCGCCAGCTCCTACGAGCAGTACTTC. Residues: CASSSASSYEQYF.

CDR3: CASSVVRGWGEQFF. CDR3 sequence (DNA): TGTGCCAGCAGCGTAGTGCGGGGTTGGGGTGAGCAGTTCTTC. The chain combines TRBV9 with TRBJ2-1, with a possible D match to TRBD2 (6 bases). Trimming took off 0 bases at V and 9 bases at J, with 13 bases between the two ends. CDR1 and CDR2 (germline): SGDLS, YYNGEE. This CDR3 has 14 residues.

The rearrangement uses TRBV5-1 and TRBJ1-5, with D tentatively TRBD1 (5 bases). The CDR3 consists of 18 residues. V shed 10 bases and J shed 0 bases, with 26 bases lying between them. The germline CDR1 and CDR2 sequences are SGHRS and YFSETQ. This CDR3 reads CAPRPGTAVVASNQPQHF. In nucleotides, the CDR3 is TGCGCCCCCCGCCCCGGGACTGCCGTCGTAGCTAGCAATCAGCCCCAGCATTTT.

The chain couples TRBV2 to TRBJ1-1; 9 bases are shared with TRBD1. The CDR3 is 12 residues long. The V gene's germline CDR1 is SNHLY and CDR2 FYNNEI. V trimming: 6 bases; J trimming: 5 bases; junction bases outside the gene matches: 1. This chain's CDR3 is CASRDRGTEAFF. For the CDR3, the DNA is TGTGCCAGCAGGGACAGGGGAACTGAAGCTTTCTTT.

V usage is TRBV27 and J usage is TRBJ1-6, with TRBD1 matching 12 bases. CDR3 length: 16 residues. Germline trimming cut 2 bases from V and 8 bases from J; bases unmatched to any gene: 4. Germline V gene sequence: CDR1 MNHEY, CDR2 SMNVEV (reference sequence). The CDR3 coding sequence is TGTGCCAGCAGTTTAAAGGGACAGGGGGCCGATTCACCCCTCCACTTT. Translated, it gives CASSLKGQGADSPLHF.

The chain couples TRBV6-5 to TRBJ1-2, with 7 bases identical to TRBD1. Germline trimming cut 5 bases from V and 8 bases from J; bases unmatched to any gene: 8. The length of the CDR3 is 13 residues. The germline V gene has CDR1 MNHEY and CDR2 SVGAGI. Here the CDR3 DNA reads TGTGCCAGCAGTGGGACAGCGCGTGGAGGCTACACCTTC. Its translation: CASSGTARGGYTF.

This sequence joins TRBV5-5 and TRBJ1-4; 12 nucleotides line up with TRBD1. CDR3 length: 15 residues. Germline-derived CDR1 and CDR2 are SGHKS and YYEKEE (reference sequence). Unmatched junction bases numbered 4, after V lost 4 bases and J lost 6 bases. The CDR3 is CASSGTGGLDEKLFF. The CDR3 DNA is TGTGCCAGCAGCGGGACAGGGGGCCTTGATGAAAAACTGTTTTTT.

This clone was counted a few times. V and J are TRBV18 and TRBJ2-1, with D unclear. This CDR3 comprises 13 residues. Germline V gene lookup returns CDR1 KGHSH and CDR2 LQKENI. Trimming shortened V by 5 bases and J by 7 bases, and 12 bases separated the two germline ends. CDR3 amino acids: CASSALARNEQFF. The CDR3 coding sequence is TGTGCCAGCTCAGCACTCGCGAGGAATGAGCAGTTCTTC.

The rearrangement links TRBV6-5 to TRBJ2-1; tentatively, D is TRBD2 (5 bases). The germline gives CDR1 MNHEY, CDR2 SVGAGI. Trimming cost V 5 bases and J 0 bases, with 8 bases left between them. CDR3 length equals 14 residues. DNA for the CDR3: TGTGCCAGCAGTCCGGGGAGCTCCTACAATGAGCAGTTCTTC. This translates into CASSPGSSYNEQFF.

This clone was detected a few times. The V gene is TRBV4-1, the J gene TRBJ2-7; TRBD1 matches 7 bases. V was pared by 0 bases and J by 2 bases, with 4 bases of the junction left unmatched. Germline CDR1 is MGHRA and CDR2 is YSYEKL. CDR3 length equals 15 residues. DNA for the CDR3: TGCGCCAGCAGCCAAGAGGAAGGGGGCCCCTACGAGCAGTACTTC. Its protein product is CASSQEEGGPYEQYF.

This clone turned up a few times. V is TRBV18 and J is TRBJ2-1, with TRBD1 identical over 10 bases. The germline V gene has CDR1 KGHSH and CDR2 LQKENI. The CDR3 sequence is 14 residues long. V was clipped by 4 bases and J by 9 bases; unmatched bases: 6. CDR3 loop: CASSQDRGWVEQFF. CDR3 nucleotides: TGTGCCAGCTCACAGGACAGGGGGTGGGTTGAGCAGTTCTTC.

Regarding this clone: This sample also contains other DNA sequences that code for the same CDR3. The chain links TRBV18 to TRBJ2-3, with TRBD2 matching over 9 bases. Looked up from germline, CDR1 is KGHSH and CDR2 is LQKENI. The CDR3 has 16 residues. Trimming at V came to 6 bases and at J to 1 base, leaving 8 bases not matched to a gene. As DNA, the CDR3 is TGTGCCAGCTCCCCCCCTCGACTAGCGGGCACAGATACGCAGTATTTT. Its translation: CASSPPRLAGTDTQYF. Together with reference TRBV18 and TRBJ2-3, the CDR3 gives the full variable domain: NAGVMQNPRHLVRRRGQEARLRCSPMKGHSHVYWYRQLPEEGLKFMVYLQKENIIDESGMPKERFSAEFPKEGPSILRIQQVVRGDSAAYFCASSPPRLAGTDTQYFGPGTRLTVL.